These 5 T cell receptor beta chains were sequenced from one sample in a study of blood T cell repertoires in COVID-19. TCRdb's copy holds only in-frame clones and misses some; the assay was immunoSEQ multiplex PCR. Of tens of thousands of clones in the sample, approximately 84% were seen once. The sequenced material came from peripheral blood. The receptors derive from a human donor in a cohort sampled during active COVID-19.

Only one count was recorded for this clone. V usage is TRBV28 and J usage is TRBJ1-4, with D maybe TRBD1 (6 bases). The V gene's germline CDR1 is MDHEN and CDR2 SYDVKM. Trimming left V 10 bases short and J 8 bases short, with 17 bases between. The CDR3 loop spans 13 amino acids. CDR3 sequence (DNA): TGTGCCATCCTCGACAGGCTCCGAGAAAAACTGTTTTTT. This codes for CAILDRLREKLFF.

The CDR3 DNA is TGCGCCAGCAGCCTCGCCGCAGTAAGTACGACTGAAGCTTTCTTT. As protein: CASSLAAVSTTEAFF. V gene TRBV5-1 combines with J gene TRBJ1-1, with D unresolved. With 4 bases removed from V and 5 bases from J, the gap between germline ends came to 18 bases. Germline V gives CDR1 SGHRS, CDR2 YFSETQ. The CDR3 sequence is 15 residues long.

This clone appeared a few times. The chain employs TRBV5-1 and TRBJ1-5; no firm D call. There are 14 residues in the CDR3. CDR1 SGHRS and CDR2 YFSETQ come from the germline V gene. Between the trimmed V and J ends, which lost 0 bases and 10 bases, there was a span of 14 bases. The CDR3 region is CASSLAGGNEPQHF. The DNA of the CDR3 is TGCGCCAGCAGCTTGGCCGGAGGGAACGAACCCCAGCATTTT.

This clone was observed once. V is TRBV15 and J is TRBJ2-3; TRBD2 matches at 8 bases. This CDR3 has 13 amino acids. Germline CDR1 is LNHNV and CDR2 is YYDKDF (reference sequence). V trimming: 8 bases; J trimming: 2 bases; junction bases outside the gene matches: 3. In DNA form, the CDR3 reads TGTGCCACCTCGGGAGGGAACACAGATACGCAGTATTTT. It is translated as CATSGGNTDTQYF.

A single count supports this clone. This chain's CDR3 is CAISDPGLAGGGEQFF. CDR3 nucleotides: TGTGCCATCAGTGACCCCGGACTAGCGGGAGGGGGGGAGCAGTTCTTC. The rearrangement uses TRBV10-3 and TRBJ2-1, with 15 bases aligning to TRBD2. Germline V gene data show CDR1 as ENHRY and CDR2 as SYGVKD. V dropped 3 bases and J dropped 10; count of bases not matched to a gene: 7. The CDR3 contains 16 residues.